This T cell receptor (beta chain) was profiled in a study of breast tumors, draining lymph nodes, adjacent tissues. This CDR3 spans 18 amino acids. Trimming stripped 3 bases from V and 9 bases from J, with 27 bases between. The germline V gene encodes CDR1 LNHNV and CDR2 YYDKDF (reference sequence). The lymph nodes were axillary draining lymph nodes from breast cancer patients. Findings and limits, study-wide: Tumor T cell lymph node origin was a supported hypothesis, not proven. Compared with basal-like, luminal-like tumors shared significantly more repertoire with nontumor tissue. The data were judged consistent with most tumor T cells coming from lymph node and expanding in tumor. Tumors had less TCR diversity than lymph nodes, more than nontumor tissue.

Concerning this clonotype: As yet, its antigen is unknown.

Each CDR3 protein gets one entry after TCRdb re-called the multiplex PCR reads with MiXCR. The sample has 150,000 to 250,000 distinct CDR3 sequences, 31% seen once. Sequences were obtained from axillary lymph node tissue. This receptor was taken from a female donor with breast cancer. Some clones in this sample may be carry-over from other donors' samples. The chain joins TRBV15 to TRBJ1-5; D perhaps matches TRBD1 (5 bases). This CDR3 reads CATSRDYSVGGFSLPQHF. In nucleotides, the CDR3 is TGTGCCACCAGCAGGGACTATTCTGTCGGGGGTTTTAGTCTGCCCCAGCATTTT.